These T cell receptor beta chains were read from a single sample in a study of control samples from healthy donors and cancer patients. Sequencing used immunoSEQ multiplex PCR; TCRdb keeps in-frame clones, though not all of them. The table shows 100,000 to 150,000 clones, with more than 75% occurring only once. What was sequenced was blood. The receptors were gathered from a man in his late teens or twenties in good health. The CDR3 runs from the conserved cysteine through the conserved F or W. The order of the fields is J gene, D gene, V gene, CDR3 length, CDR3 protein, CDR3 DNA. D genes are given only for firm matches.

TRBJ1-2 | . | TRBV10-3 | 13 | CAISENGGRGYTF | TGTGCCATCAGTGAGAACGGGGGCAGAGGCTACACCTTC
TRBJ2-1 | . | TRBV5-4 | 13 | CASSGGTDNEQFF | TGTGCCAGCAGCGGGGGGACAGACAATGAGCAGTTCTTC
TRBJ2-1 | TRBD2 | TRBV5-6 | 16 | CASTPNLGTRNNEQFF | TGTGCCAGCACCCCAAATCTGGGGACTAGAAACAATGAGCAGTTCTTC
TRBJ2-5 | TRBD2 | TRBV7-7 | 18 | CASSIGTSGRWGQETQYF | TGTGCCAGCAGCATAGGGACTAGCGGGAGATGGGGACAAGAGACCCAGTACTTC
TRBJ1-2 | . | TRBV28 | 14 | CASSLGGARYGYTF | TGTGCCAGCAGTTTAGGGGGGGCCCGCTATGGCTACACCTTC
TRBJ1-2 | TRBD1 | TRBV6-5 | 14 | CASRLTGGGGGYTF | TGTGCCAGCAGACTGACAGGGGGCGGGGGGGGCTACACCTTC
TRBJ1-5 | . | TRBV7-2 | 13 | CASSLVVGQPQHF | TGTGCCAGCAGCTTAGTAGTTGGCCAGCCCCAGCATTTT
TRBJ2-7 | TRBD2 | TRBV18 | 15 | CASSLSGSRSYEQYF | TGTGCCAGCTCACTTAGCGGGAGCCGTTCCTACGAGCAGTACTTC
TRBJ1-1 | . | TRBV5-6 | 15 | CASSLNFREITEAFF | TGTGCCAGCAGCTTAAACTTCAGGGAAATAACTGAAGCTTTCTTT
TRBJ1-1 | . | TRBV5-1 | 14 | CASRRNEGNTEAFF | TGCGCCAGCAGGCGAAATGAGGGGAACACTGAAGCTTTCTTT
TRBJ2-7 | . | TRBV7-2 | 13 | CASSLQPSYEQYF | TGTGCCAGCAGCTTACAGCCGTCCTACGAGCAGTACTTC